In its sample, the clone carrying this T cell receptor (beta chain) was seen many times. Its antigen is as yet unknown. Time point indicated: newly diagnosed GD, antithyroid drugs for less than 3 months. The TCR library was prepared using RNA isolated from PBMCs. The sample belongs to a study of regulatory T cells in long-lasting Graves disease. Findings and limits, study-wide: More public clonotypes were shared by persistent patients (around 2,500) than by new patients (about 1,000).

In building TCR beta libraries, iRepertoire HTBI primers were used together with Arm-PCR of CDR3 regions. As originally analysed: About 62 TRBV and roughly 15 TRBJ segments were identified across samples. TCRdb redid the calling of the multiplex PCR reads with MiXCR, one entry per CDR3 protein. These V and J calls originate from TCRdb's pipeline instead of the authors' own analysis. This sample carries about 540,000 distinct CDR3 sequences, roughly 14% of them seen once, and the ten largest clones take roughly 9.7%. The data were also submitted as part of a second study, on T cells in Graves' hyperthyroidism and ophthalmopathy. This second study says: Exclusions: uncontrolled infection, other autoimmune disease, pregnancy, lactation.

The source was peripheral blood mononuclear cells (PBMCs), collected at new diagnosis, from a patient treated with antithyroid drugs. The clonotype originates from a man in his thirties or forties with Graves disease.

This CDR3 is CASGAEDEQYF. In DNA, the CDR3 is TGTGCCAGTGGGGCAGAGGACGAGCAGTACTTC. V is TRBV2 and J is TRBJ2-7; a weak D match, TRBD1 (5 bases). V lost 9 bases to trimming and J lost 5 bases, with 11 bases between them. Looked up from germline, CDR1 is SNHLY and CDR2 is FYNNEI. This CDR3 region has 11 residues.